Listed below are T cell receptor beta chains from one sample, sequenced in a study of shared T cell receptors in the human thymus. Data came from immunoSEQ multiplex PCR; TCRdb stores just in-frame clones and leaves some out. The sample gives hundreds of thousands of clones, 80% to 90% of which show up once; roughly 0.0089% is in the top ten. The sample also formed part of further work on human thymus T cells.

The specimen was thymocytes. Source of these receptors: a boy under three years old with a congenital heart defect. CDR3s leave out the opening cysteine and the closing phenylalanine or tryptophan. A D gene is named only where the DNA matches it firmly. Clone size is stated in some rows and not others, as once, few, many or a class when expanded.

V gene: TRBV4-3; J gene: TRBJ2-1; CDR3 length: 18; D gene: TRBD2; clone size: NA; CDR3 protein: ASSQGGASGQRRSYNEQF
V gene: TRBV19; J gene: TRBJ1-1; CDR3 length: 12; D gene: NA; clone size: NA; CDR3 protein: ASSMVPGFTEAF
V gene: TRBV12-5; J gene: TRBJ2-2; CDR3 length: 13; D gene: TRBD1; clone size: NA; CDR3 protein: ASGSGQGSTGELF
V gene: TRBV9; J gene: TRBJ2-1; CDR3 length: 13; D gene: NA; clone size: NA; CDR3 protein: ASSVDSYRYNEQF
V gene: TRBV28; J gene: TRBJ2-7; CDR3 length: 16; D gene: TRBD1; clone size: NA; CDR3 protein: ASSPYPRDRGRLNEQY
V gene: TRBV4-1; J gene: TRBJ2-1; CDR3 length: 15; D gene: NA; clone size: NA; CDR3 protein: ASSQSGTTGLVNEQF
V gene: TRBV7-9; J gene: TRBJ1-2; CDR3 length: 12; D gene: NA; clone size: NA; CDR3 protein: ASSLWRQAFGYT
V gene: TRBV5-1; J gene: TRBJ2-6; CDR3 length: 15; D gene: NA; clone size: NA; CDR3 protein: ASSLATGFTGANVLT
V gene: TRBV28; J gene: TRBJ2-1; CDR3 length: 14; D gene: TRBD1; clone size: NA; CDR3 protein: ASSLFRDRVHNEQF
V gene: TRBV5-1; J gene: TRBJ2-7; CDR3 length: 12; D gene: TRBD1; clone size: NA; CDR3 protein: ASSPRDRIYEQY
V gene: TRBV27; J gene: TRBJ1-5; CDR3 length: 12; D gene: NA; clone size: NA; CDR3 protein: ASSSRGSGQPQH
V gene: TRBV7-8; J gene: TRBJ2-7; CDR3 length: 13; D gene: NA; clone size: NA; CDR3 protein: ASSLAPSLVNEQY
V gene: TRBV28; J gene: TRBJ1-2; CDR3 length: 16; D gene: TRBD1; clone size: NA; CDR3 protein: ASSLCRQGAHRCYGYT
V gene: TRBV2; J gene: TRBJ2-6; CDR3 length: 15; D gene: NA; clone size: NA; CDR3 protein: ASSSQLLARGANVLT
V gene: TRBV20-1; J gene: TRBJ1-5; CDR3 length: 8; D gene: NA; clone size: once; CDR3 protein: SAGQQPQH
V gene: TRBV9; J gene: TRBJ2-7; CDR3 length: 13; D gene: NA; clone size: NA; CDR3 protein: ASSVILRPPNEQY
V gene: TRBV27; J gene: TRBJ2-7; CDR3 length: 11; D gene: NA; clone size: NA; CDR3 protein: ASSEKSKDEQY
V gene: TRBV13; J gene: TRBJ1-1; CDR3 length: 13; D gene: NA; clone size: NA; CDR3 protein: ASSQYKFGDTEAF
V gene: TRBV28; J gene: TRBJ1-5; CDR3 length: 10; D gene: TRBD1; clone size: NA; CDR3 protein: ASSPDRGPQH
V gene: TRBV5-1; J gene: TRBJ2-7; CDR3 length: 13; D gene: NA; clone size: NA; CDR3 protein: ASSLGQALVYEQY
V gene: TRBV28; J gene: TRBJ2-3; CDR3 length: 16; D gene: TRBD2; clone size: NA; CDR3 protein: ASSYRSYERGGTDTQY
V gene: TRBV28; J gene: TRBJ2-7; CDR3 length: 12; D gene: NA; clone size: NA; CDR3 protein: ASSSRRWSYEQY
V gene: TRBV9; J gene: TRBJ2-1; CDR3 length: 14; D gene: TRBD2; clone size: NA; CDR3 protein: ASSVGGKRGDNEQF
V gene: TRBV18; J gene: TRBJ2-5; CDR3 length: 14; D gene: TRBD1; clone size: NA; CDR3 protein: ASSPLQGIDVETQY